Each of the 26 T cell receptor beta chains below was sequenced from the same sample in a study of cytomegalovirus exposure and HLA in healthy donors. The study ran its PCR with 60 Vbeta and 13 Jbeta primers. Here immunoSEQ multiplex PCR was the method, and the copy in TCRdb shows in-frame clones only, minus some. The sample lists 110,000 to 150,000 clones; about 84% were seen once. Sequencing used PBMCs. These receptors originate from a male donor in good health and CMV-seronegative.

The V call is TRBV7-3, the J call TRBJ2-3, with D possibly TRBD2 on 6 matching bases. Germline CDR1 and CDR2: SGHTA and FQGTGA. V was shortened by 4 bases and J by 6 bases, with 29 bases between the two germline ends. This CDR3 region has 19 residues. DNA for the CDR3: TGTGCCAGCAGCTCCCTCCCCGGTTATGGGGAGGCTGGGTGGGATACGCAGTATTTT. Protein product: CASSSLPGYGEAGWDTQYF.

This rearrangement joins TRBV2 to TRBJ2-7; no clear D. The CDR3 is 14 amino acids. The V gene lost 2 bases and the J gene lost 0 bases, with 8 bases spanning the gap. CDR1 and CDR2 from the germline V gene are SNHLY and FYNNEI. CDR3 DNA sequence: TGTGCCAGCAGTGAACGTTCCCTCTCCTACGAGCAGTACTTC. Translating gives CASSERSLSYEQYF.

The rearrangement uses TRBV12-5 and TRBJ2-1, with TRBD1 identical over 7 bases. This CDR3 comprises 16 residues. Germline V gene sequence: CDR1 LGHNT, CDR2 FRNRAP. V was pared by 4 bases and J by 0 bases, with 6 bases of the junction left unmatched. The CDR3 DNA sequence: TGTGCTAGTGGTTCAGGGACAGCGAGCTCCTACAATGAGCAGTTCTTC. Translating gives CASGSGTASSYNEQFF. Combining the CDR3 with reference TRBV12-5 and TRBJ2-1 gives the whole variable domain DARVTQTPRHKVTEMGQEVTMRCQPILGHNTVFWYRQTMMQGLELLAYFRNRAPLDDSGMPKDRFSAEMPDATLATLKIQPSEPRDSAVYFCASGSGTASSYNEQFFGPGTRLTVL.

J is TRBJ1-1 and V is TRBV27, with TRBD1 identical over 8 bases. Germline CDR1 MNHEY, CDR2 SMNVEV (reference sequence). After removal of 6 bases from V and 0 bases from J, the junction contained 3 bases not matched to a gene. The length of the CDR3 is 14 residues. Written as DNA, the CDR3 is TGTGCCAGCAGGAGGACAGGGTTGAACACTGAAGCTTTCTTT. Amino acid sequence: CASRRTGLNTEAFF.

The J gene is TRBJ1-2, the V gene TRBV29-1; D is unclear. The V end lost 3 bases, the J end lost 8 bases, and 22 bases lay between the germline ends. The CDR3 contains 15 residues. CDR1 is SQVTM and CDR2 is ANQGSEA in the germline V gene. The CDR3 is CSVDVGVVFPEGYTF. In DNA form, the CDR3 reads TGCAGCGTTGACGTCGGGGTAGTTTTTCCGGAGGGCTACACCTTC.

The chain is built from TRBV11-2 and TRBJ1-1; D perhaps matches TRBD1 (6 bases). Looked up from germline, CDR1 is SGHAT and CDR2 is FQNNGV. V was clipped by 3 bases and J by 6 bases, with 11 bases between them. CDR3 length equals 13 residues. The CDR3 DNA reads TGTGCCAGCAGCTTCTACCAGGGGTCTGAAGCTTTCTTT. As protein: CASSFYQGSEAFF.

The chain combines TRBV28 with TRBJ1-1, with D perhaps TRBD1 (6 bases). V lost 0 bases and J 5 bases, leaving 10 bases between the germline ends. Germline CDR1 is MDHEN and CDR2 is SYDVKM. The CDR3 is 14 amino acids. The CDR3 nucleotides are TGTGCCAGCAGTTTATGGGGGGCGCGAACTGAAGCTTTCTTT. It is translated as CASSLWGARTEAFF.

This chain uses TRBV12-5 with TRBJ1-1; TRBD1 matches 9 bases. Germline loops: CDR1 LGHNT, CDR2 FRNRAP. CDR3 size: 13 residues. With 7 bases clipped from V and 6 bases from J, the junction kept 6 bases outside the gene matches. CDR3: CASAPTGGPEAFF. Written as DNA, the CDR3 is TGTGCTAGTGCTCCAACAGGGGGCCCTGAAGCTTTCTTT.

The chain has TRBV9 and TRBJ1-4, with 8 positions matching TRBD1. Germline CDR1 SGDLS, CDR2 YYNGEE. The junction had 18 bases not matched to a gene; V was cut back by 3 bases and J by 2 bases. The CDR3 contains 20 residues. This CDR3 reads CASSDDKLRTGTTTNEKLFF. The CDR3 coding sequence is TGTGCCAGCAGCGACGACAAACTTCGGACAGGGACGACCACTAATGAAAAACTGTTTTTT.

A note on this clone: One end of the junction fails to match germline, which may point to a read error. CDR3 protein: CASSPIGGGTSTDTQYF. The CDR3 nucleotides are TGTGCTAGCAGCCCGATCGGCGGGGGGACTAGCACAGATACGCAGTATTTT. The genes are TRBV7-7 and TRBJ2-3; 8 bases match TRBD2. The CDR3 totals 17 residues. Germline lookup yields CDR1 SSHAT and CDR2 FNYEAQ (reference sequence).

This chain uses TRBV4-1 with TRBJ1-1; D is unresolved. Trimming cost V 1 base and J 5 bases, with 8 bases left between them. The CDR3 covers 13 residues. CDR1 and CDR2 (germline): MGHRA, YSYEKL. The CDR3 DNA follows: TGCGCCAGCAGCCAAGTACGAGGGACTGAAGCTTTCTTT. Translation: CASSQVRGTEAFF.

The chain joins TRBV7-9 to TRBJ1-2; 7 bases map to TRBD1. Germline V CDR1 and CDR2: SEHNR, FQNEAQ (reference sequence). V shed 1 base and J 6 bases; nucleotides not matched to a gene: 8. This CDR3 is 15 amino acids long. CDR3 sequence: CASSLGGQTGDGYTF. For the CDR3, the DNA is TGTGCCAGCAGCTTAGGGGGACAGACCGGTGATGGCTACACCTTC.

The rearrangement uses TRBV9 and TRBJ2-3, with 10 bases lining up with TRBD2. Germline values: CDR1 SGDLS, CDR2 YYNGEE. CDR3 length: 18 amino acids. With V trimmed by 1 base and J by 1 base, 9 bases remained unmatched. In nucleotides, the CDR3 is TGTGCCAGCAGCGTACCGCTAGCGGGAGAGGGGGGCACAGATACGCAGTATTTT. This translates into CASSVPLAGEGGTDTQYF.

V and J are TRBV29-1 and TRBJ1-1, with D maybe TRBD1 (5 bases). The CDR3 consists of 13 residues. The ends were cut back, 7 bases at V and 1 base at J, with 13 bases in the middle. Germline CDR1 SQVTM, CDR2 ANQGSEA. DNA for the CDR3: TGCAGCGACCGTCGGGGGTCGAACACTGAAGCTTTCTTT. Its protein is CSDRRGSNTEAFF. The variable domain in full, with the rest retrieved from reference TRBV29-1 and TRBJ1-1, is SAVISQKPSRDICQRGTSLTIQCQVDSQVTMMFWYRQQPGQSLTLIATANQGSEATYESGFVIDKFPISRPNLTFSTLTVSNMSPEDSSIYLCSDRRGSNTEAFFGQGTRLTVV.

This clone was found once. The chain combines TRBV19 with TRBJ1-1, with no clear D. The CDR3 covers 13 residues. Germline V gene data show CDR1 as LNHDA and CDR2 as SQIVND (reference sequence). The V and J ends lost 5 bases and 7 bases respectively, with 14 bases between them. The CDR3 coding sequence is TGTGCCAGTAGTTCGATCGGACTCCTTGAAGCTTTCTTT. This codes for CASSSIGLLEAFF.

A few counts support this clone. The V call is TRBV5-4, the J call TRBJ2-5; 10 bases are a match to TRBD2. TRBJ2-7 explains the end of the DNA better; the J call may be wrong. The V gene's germline CDR1 is SGHNT and CDR2 YYREEE (reference sequence). The CDR3 totals 16 residues. The CDR3 DNA reads TGTGCCAGCAGCTGGTATCTAGCGGGAGTTAGCGGCGAGCAGTACTTC. Protein sequence: CASSWYLAGVSGEQYF.

The V gene is TRBV6-5, the J gene TRBJ1-5; TRBD1 might be the D (5 bases). V shed 6 bases and J shed 4 bases, with 13 bases lying between them. This CDR3 contains 14 residues. Germline CDR1 and CDR2: MNHEY and SVGAGI. CDR3 DNA sequence: TGTGCCAGCAGCCCACCGGGACTAAATCAGCCCCAGCATTTT. Its translation: CASSPPGLNQPQHF.

This rearrangement joins TRBV5-1 to TRBJ2-2; D is ambiguous. The ends were cut back, 0 bases at V and 6 bases at J, with 15 bases in the middle. Germline V gene sequence: CDR1 SGHRS, CDR2 YFSETQ. CDR3 length: 16 residues. The CDR3 DNA reads as TGCGCCAGCAGCTTGGCCCCCGTCTCGTCTCCCGGGGAGCTGTTTTTT. It specifies CASSLAPVSSPGELFF.

The chain is built from TRBV7-2 and TRBJ2-7, with a possible D match to TRBD2 (5 bases). Trimming took 5 bases from V and 4 from J, leaving 21 bases between them. This CDR3 is 16 amino acids long. Germline CDR1 SGHTA, CDR2 FQGNSA. The CDR3 coding sequence is TGTGCCAGCAGCCGACCCCTCAGCGGAGACACTTACGAGCAGTACTTC. Protein sequence: CASSRPLSGDTYEQYF.

This sequence joins TRBV28 and TRBJ1-1, with D possibly matching TRBD1 (5 bases). V was clipped by 3 bases and J by 5 bases, with 13 bases between them. In germline, CDR1 is MDHEN, CDR2 SYDVKM. This CDR3 spans 14 amino acids. CDR3 sequence (DNA): TGTGCCAGCAGTTTTCAGGTCGGGGGTACTGAAGCTTTCTTT. This translates into CASSFQVGGTEAFF.

J is TRBJ1-1 and V is TRBV6-6; D possibly corresponds to TRBD1 (5 bases). Germline assignment: CDR1 MNHNY and CDR2 SVGAGI (reference sequence). The germline V and J ends were trimmed by 6 bases and 1 base, with 15 bases remaining between them. The CDR3 is 15 amino acids. In nucleotides, the CDR3 is TGTGCCAGCAGCCTAATACAGGCCACGAACACTGAAGCTTTCTTT. Its protein is CASSLIQATNTEAFF.

This clone appeared a single time. The chain carries TRBV7-6 and TRBJ2-1, with D possibly matching TRBD1 (6 bases). V lost 4 bases, J lost 9 bases, and 13 bases lay in between. The CDR3 has 13 residues. The germline gives CDR1 SGHVS, CDR2 FNYEAQ. The CDR3 is CASSYGQSREQFF. CDR3 nucleotide sequence: TGTGCCAGCAGCTACGGACAGAGTCGTGAGCAGTTCTTC.

About this clone itself: One end of the junction is discordant with germline, which a read error may explain. The chain combines TRBV7-2 with TRBJ1-1; 7 nucleotides agree with TRBD1. In germline, CDR1 is SGHTA, CDR2 FQGNSA. The CDR3 totals 16 residues. The CDR3 nucleotides are TGTGCCACCAGCCCTGAAGGGGGACAGATGAACACTGAAGCTTTCTTT. Translation gives CATSPEGGQMNTEAFF.

The J gene is TRBJ1-2, the V gene TRBV21-1; the table's D call of TRBD1 was not tested on the DNA. TRBV21-1 is given as a pseudogene. This CDR3 is built from 20 residues. CDR3 region: CASSKYTGLKGRGPSWGYTF. CDR3 DNA sequence: TGTGCCAGCAGCAAATATACCGGCCTCAAGGGCAGGGGGCCATCGTGGGGCTACACCTTC.

This rearrangement joins TRBV2 to TRBJ2-5, with 7 bases aligning to TRBD1. CDR3 length equals 12 residues. V was clipped by 8 bases and J by 0 bases; unmatched bases: 0. Germline V gene lookup returns CDR1 SNHLY and CDR2 FYNNEI. CDR3 region: CASGTDQETQYF. CDR3 nucleotides: TGTGCCAGCGGGACAGACCAAGAGACCCAGTACTTC. Using reference TRBV2 and TRBJ2-5 for the parts outside the CDR3, the full variable domain is EPEVTQTPSHQVTQMGQEVILRCVPISNHLYFYWYRQILGQKVEFLVSFYNNEISEKSEIFDDQFSVERPDGSNFTLKIRSTKLEDSAMYFCASGTDQETQYFGPGTRLLVL.

DNA for the CDR3: TGCGCCAGCAGCCATTCCGGACAGGGAGAAACTGCGTATTTCTTT. It translates to CASSHSGQGETAYFF. J is TRBJ1-1 and V is TRBV4-1, with TRBD1 matching 8 bases. The junction had 16 bases not matched to a gene; V was cut back by 3 bases and J by 13 bases. The length of the CDR3 is 15 residues. Per germline, CDR1 MGHRA and CDR2 YSYEKL.